One T cell receptor beta chain is described in this entry. Its antigen is unknown. Amplification used 60 Vbeta primers and 13 Jbeta primers. Methods used by the authors: In a later analysis, the count reached some 75 million unique TCR beta chains, with roughly 9.9 million shared. Produced via immunoSEQ multiplex PCR; TCRdb's table is partial and in-frame only. The D gene and trimming were derived from the DNA, and the V and J assignments and clone size from that table. This sample contains 100,000 to 150,000 clones. Per germline, CDR1 GTSNPN and CDR2 SVGIG (reference sequence). V shed 1 base and J shed 7 bases, with 11 bases lying between them. The CDR3 runs 13 residues. This sample stems from a study of cytomegalovirus exposure and HLA in healthy donors. Study-level background: For the 300 to 450 genotyped donors, 80% to 90% fell within the Caucasian-associated ancestry cluster.

Notes on the study in general: A further, later analysis showed that HLA-associated TCR beta chains (compared with equally common others) were more clonally expanded. There were some 150 TCR beta chains listed as cytomegalovirus-associated.

The sample consisted of PBMCs. The sequence came from a man younger than 35 in good health and CMV-seronegative. V is TRBV30 and J is TRBJ1-5, with D perhaps matching TRBD1 (6 bases). The CDR3 bases are TGTGCCTGGAGTGACAGGGTTGGGCAGCCCCAGCATTTT. Amino acids: CAWSDRVGQPQHF.